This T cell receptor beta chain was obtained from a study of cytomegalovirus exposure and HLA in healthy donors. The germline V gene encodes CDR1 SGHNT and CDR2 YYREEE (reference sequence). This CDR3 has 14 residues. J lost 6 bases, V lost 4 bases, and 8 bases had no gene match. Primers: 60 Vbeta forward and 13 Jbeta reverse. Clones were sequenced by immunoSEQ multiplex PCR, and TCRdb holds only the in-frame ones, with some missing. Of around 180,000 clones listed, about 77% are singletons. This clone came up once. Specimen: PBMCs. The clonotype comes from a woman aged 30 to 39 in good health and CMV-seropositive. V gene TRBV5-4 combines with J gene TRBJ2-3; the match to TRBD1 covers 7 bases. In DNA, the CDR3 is TGTGCCAGCAGCCCCCGACAGGGTTTCGATACGCAGTATTTT. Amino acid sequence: CASSPRQGFDTQYF.